These T cell receptor beta chains were read from a single sample in a study of cytomegalovirus exposure and HLA in healthy donors. The data were produced by immunoSEQ multiplex PCR, yet TCRdb's version contains in-frame clones alone and is incomplete. The sample carries some 130,000 clones, approximately 70% recorded once. What was sequenced was PBMCs. Source of these receptors: a human donor in good health. CDR3s include the opening cysteine and the closing phenylalanine or tryptophan.

v_call,cdr3_aa
TRBV14,CASSPGLAAKNYEQYF
TRBV5-1,CASSSQGGRTDTQYF
TRBV7-9,CASSSAGDADTQYF
TRBV4-1,CASSPAGTSRDTQYF
TRBV5-1,CASRGGRELFF
TRBV5-1,CASSPVRTASYEQYF
TRBV28,CASSLGGQGEETQYF
TRBV28,CASSRSGRGSNEQFF
TRBV7-6,CASSLDGYGYTF
TRBV5-4,CASSPDTATNEKLFF
TRBV4-2,CASSQSSGSVDTQYF
TRBV19,CASSIDLLGGVEQFF
TRBV27,CASGPVTKYEQYF
TRBV15,CATSRGGSNTEAFF
TRBV6-1,CASSSTGGYEQYF
TRBV27,CASSPRTVKETQYF
TRBV29-1,CSVEASGGITDTQYF
TRBV29-1,CSVVTATNEKLFF